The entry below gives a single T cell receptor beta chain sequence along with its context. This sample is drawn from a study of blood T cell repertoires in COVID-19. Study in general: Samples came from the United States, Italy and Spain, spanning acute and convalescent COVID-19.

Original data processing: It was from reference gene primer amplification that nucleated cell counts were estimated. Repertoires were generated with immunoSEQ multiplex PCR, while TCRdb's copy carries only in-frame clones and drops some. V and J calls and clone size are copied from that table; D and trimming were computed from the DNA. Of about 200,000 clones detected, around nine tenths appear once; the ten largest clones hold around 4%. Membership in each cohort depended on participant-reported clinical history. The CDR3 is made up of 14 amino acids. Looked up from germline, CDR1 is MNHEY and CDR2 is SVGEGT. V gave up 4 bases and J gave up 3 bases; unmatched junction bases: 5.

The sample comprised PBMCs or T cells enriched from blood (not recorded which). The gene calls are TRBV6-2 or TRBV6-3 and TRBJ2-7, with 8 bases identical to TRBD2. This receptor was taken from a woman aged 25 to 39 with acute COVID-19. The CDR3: CASSWRGANYEQYF. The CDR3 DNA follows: TGTGCCAGCAGTTGGCGGGGGGCCAACTACGAGCAGTACTTC.